These T cell receptor beta chains were read from a single sample in a study of blood T cell repertoires in COVID-19. The repertoire was sequenced with immunoSEQ multiplex PCR; TCRdb's copy has only in-frame clones and lacks some. The repertoire consists of approximately 150,000 clones, with around 87% occurring once and the leading ten covering approximately 40%. Sample: peripheral blood. Source of these receptors: a man aged 45-65 years who had recovered from COVID-19. Both conserved end residues are part of each CDR3.

V: TRBV9; J: TRBJ1-1; length: 14; CDR3: CASSVDQGITEAFF
V: TRBV5-1; J: TRBJ2-3; length: 15; CDR3: CASSLRRGPPDTQYF
V: TRBV18; J: TRBJ2-1; length: 16; CDR3: CASSPPSGGTYNEQFF
V: TRBV6-5; J: TRBJ1-5; length: 15; CDR3: CATRGGRYSNQPQHF
V: TRBV30; J: TRBJ1-6; length: 16; CDR3: CAGGREESSYNSPLHF
V: TRBV6-1; J: TRBJ1-3; length: 19; CDR3: CASSEFIMSSGNSGNTIYF
V: TRBV6-1; J: TRBJ2-7; length: 14; CDR3: CASSELGARGEQYF
V: TRBV7-2; J: TRBJ2-5; length: 13; CDR3: CASSSAPGETQYF
V: TRBV30; J: TRBJ1-3; length: 13; CDR3: CAWTPGSGNTIYF
V: TRBV25-1; J: TRBJ2-2; length: 16; CDR3: CASREVAGAVSGELFF
V: TRBV19; J: TRBJ2-1; length: 13; CDR3: CASSMAGGLEQFF
V: TRBV5-4; J: TRBJ1-1; length: 14; CDR3: CASSLHQGNTEAFF
V: TRBV19; J: TRBJ1-1; length: 13; CDR3: CVVETGRGTEAFF